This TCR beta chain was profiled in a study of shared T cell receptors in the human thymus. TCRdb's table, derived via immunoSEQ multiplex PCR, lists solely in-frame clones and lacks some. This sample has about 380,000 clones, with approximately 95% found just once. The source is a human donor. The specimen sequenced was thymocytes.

The CDR3 DNA is TGCAGCGTTGAAGTATCGGAACTGGGGGCCTACGAGCAGTACTTC. Its protein product is CSVEVSELGAYEQYF. V is TRBV29-1 and J is TRBJ2-7; D possibly matches TRBD1 or TRBD2 (5 bases each). Germline CDR1 SQVTM, CDR2 ANQGSEA. The CDR3 has 15 residues. V was cut by 1 base and J by 2 bases, with 15 bases left in between.